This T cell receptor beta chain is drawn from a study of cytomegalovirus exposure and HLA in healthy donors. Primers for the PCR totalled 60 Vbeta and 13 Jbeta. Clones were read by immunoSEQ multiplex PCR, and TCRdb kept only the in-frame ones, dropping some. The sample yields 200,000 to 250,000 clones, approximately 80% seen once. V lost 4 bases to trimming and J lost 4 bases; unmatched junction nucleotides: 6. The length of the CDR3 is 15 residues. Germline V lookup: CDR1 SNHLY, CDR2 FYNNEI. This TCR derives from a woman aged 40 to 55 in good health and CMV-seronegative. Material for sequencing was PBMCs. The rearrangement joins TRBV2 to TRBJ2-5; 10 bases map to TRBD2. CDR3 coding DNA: TGTGCCAGCAGTGCAGGACTAGCGGATGGAGAGACCCAGTACTTC. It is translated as CASSAGLADGETQYF.